A single sample is the source of the 9 T cell receptor beta chains below, sequenced in a study of cytomegalovirus exposure and HLA in healthy donors (dated by TCRdb to 2016 to 2017). The protocol used for the library was the immunoSEQ multiplex PCR assay. For the multiplex PCR, a mixture combining 60 forward primers for TCR Vbeta segments and 13 reverse primers for TCR Jbeta segments was used. TCRdb retrieved this table from immuneACCESS and kept in-frame rearrangements only. Not all clones are present; in checked studies, unresolved V genes account for under half, and no reason is known for the remainder. Here the sample has about 81,000 clones; 77% occur a single time. In total, the top ten clones hold roughly 3% of the sample. The sample consisted of PBMCs. The source of these receptors is a man between 45 and 60 years old in good health and CMV-seropositive.

The V and J genes are TRBV27 and TRBJ2-7, with a possible D match to TRBD2 (5 bases). V was cut by 3 bases and J by 2 bases, with 14 bases left in between. CDR1 is MNHEY and CDR2 is SMNVEV in the germline V gene (reference sequence). CDR3 length equals 15 residues. CDR3 coding DNA: TGTGCCAGCAGTTTTTTGCCTAGCAGACCCTACGAGCAGTACTTC. Protein product: CASSFLPSRPYEQYF.

V and J are TRBV11-3 and TRBJ2-3; 12 bases map to TRBD2. J was trimmed by 4 bases and V by 1 base; bases with no gene match: 6. This CDR3 has 17 amino acids. Germline CDR1 SGHNT, CDR2 YENEEA. The CDR3 here is CASSLGATSGGSDTQYF. In nucleotides, the CDR3 is TGTGCCAGCAGCTTAGGGGCGACTAGCGGGGGCTCAGATACGCAGTATTTT.

This chain connects TRBV2 to TRBJ2-1; D perhaps matches TRBD1 (6 bases). The CDR3 consists of 11 residues. Germline-derived CDR1 and CDR2 are SNHLY and FYNNEI. Trimming pared 6 bases from V and 15 bases from J, leaving 15 bases between. The chain's CDR3 is CASRWTARRFF. CDR3 sequence (DNA): TGTGCCAGCAGATGGACAGCGCGACGGTTCTTC.

The chain is built from TRBV9 and TRBJ2-1; D is possibly TRBD2 (6 bases). This CDR3 has 15 amino acids. Deletions cut 5 bases from V and 6 bases from J, with 18 bases between. CDR1 SGDLS and CDR2 YYNGEE come from the germline V gene. CDR3 DNA: TGTGCCAGCAGAGCCTCGGGGACTGGGGGCAATGAGCAGTTCTTC. This encodes CASRASGTGGNEQFF.

This clone was observed a handful of times. The chain combines TRBV19 with TRBJ1-5; tentatively, D is TRBD1 (6 bases). This CDR3 region has 11 residues. Trimming took off 6 bases at V and 10 bases at J, with 10 bases between the two ends. CDR1 is LNHDA and CDR2 is SQIVND in the germline V gene (reference sequence). The CDR3 DNA follows: TGTGCCAGTAGCCTACAGGGCCCCCAGCATTTT. Its protein is CASSLQGPQHF.

This clone has just a few counts. The DNA for the CDR3 is TGCAGCGTTGAGGGGACAGGGGCCTACGAGCAGTACTTC. This sequence encodes CSVEGTGAYEQYF. The chain recombines TRBV29-1 with TRBJ2-7, with 10 nucleotides matching TRBD1. The trim removed 3 bases at V and 2 bases at J, leaving 1 base unmatched. CDR1 and CDR2 (germline): SQVTM, ANQGSEA. The CDR3 spans 13 residues.

In DNA form, the CDR3 reads TGTGCCAGCCCTCTGGGGTCGGGAGGCAATGAGCAGTTCTTC. As protein: CASPLGSGGNEQFF. This chain links TRBV6-1 with TRBJ2-1, with TRBD2 matching 7 bases. Germline lookup yields CDR1 MNHNS and CDR2 SASEGT. J lost 6 bases, V lost 8 bases, and 10 bases had no gene match. This CDR3 comprises 14 residues.

The rearrangement joins TRBV11-3 to TRBJ2-7, with D uncertain. Germline-derived CDR1 and CDR2 are SGHNT and YENEEA. V lost 3 bases and J lost 2, with 5 bases in between. The CDR3 totals 12 residues. CDR3 protein: CASSFPAYEQYF. Here the CDR3 DNA reads TGTGCCAGCAGCTTTCCGGCCTACGAGCAGTACTTC.

CDR3 bases: TGTGCCAGCAGCCGTCGGACTAGCGGGAGGGCCAGGGATACGCAGTATTTT. Its protein product is CASSRRTSGRARDTQYF. The rearrangement links TRBV7-2 to TRBJ2-3; 15 nucleotides match TRBD2. The CDR3 is 17 residues long. The junction had 9 bases not matched to a gene; V was cut back by 5 bases and J by 6 bases. Germline V gene data show CDR1 as SGHTA and CDR2 as FQGNSA.